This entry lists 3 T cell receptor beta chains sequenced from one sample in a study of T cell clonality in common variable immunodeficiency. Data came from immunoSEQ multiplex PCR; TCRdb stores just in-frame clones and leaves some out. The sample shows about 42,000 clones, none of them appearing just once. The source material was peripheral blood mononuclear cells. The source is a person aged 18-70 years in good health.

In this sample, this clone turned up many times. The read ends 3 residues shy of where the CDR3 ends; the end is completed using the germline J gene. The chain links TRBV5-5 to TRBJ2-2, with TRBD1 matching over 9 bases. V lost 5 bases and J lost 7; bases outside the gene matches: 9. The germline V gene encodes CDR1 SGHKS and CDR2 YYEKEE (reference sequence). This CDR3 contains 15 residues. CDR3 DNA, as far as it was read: TGTGCCAGCAGTCCCCGACAGGGGGAAGTCGGGGAG. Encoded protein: CASSPRQGEVGE. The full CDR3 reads CASSPRQGEVGELFF.

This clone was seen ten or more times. The sequenced part of the CDR3 DNA is TGTGCCAGCAGTCCGCCGCTCACAGGGACCGTCACAGATACG. It is translated as CASSPPLTGTVTDT. The full-length CDR3 reads as CASSPPLTGTVTDTQYF. This chain links TRBV28 with TRBJ2-3; maybe TRBD1 (6 bases). From the germline J gene comes the end of the CDR3, since the read stops 3 residues before it. Trimming pared 5 bases from V and 2 bases from J, leaving 20 bases between. The CDR3 loop spans 17 amino acids. Germline CDR1 is MDHEN and CDR2 is SYDVKM. The full variable domain, in which reference TRBV28 and TRBJ2-3 provide the parts outside the CDR3, is DVKVTQSSRYLVKRTGEKVFLECVQDMDHENMFWYRQDPGLGLRLIYFSYDVKMKEKGDIPEGYSVSREKKERFSLILESASTNQTSMYLCASSPPLTGTVTDTQYFGPGTRLTVL.

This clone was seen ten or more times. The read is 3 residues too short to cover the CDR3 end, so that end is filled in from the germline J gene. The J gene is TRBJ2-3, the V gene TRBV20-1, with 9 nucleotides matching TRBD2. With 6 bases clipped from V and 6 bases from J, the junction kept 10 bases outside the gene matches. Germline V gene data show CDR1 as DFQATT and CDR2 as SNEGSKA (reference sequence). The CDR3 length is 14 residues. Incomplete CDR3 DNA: TGCAGTGCCACTGGGTCTAGCGGGACGGATACG. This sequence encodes CSATGSSGTDT. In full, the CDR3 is CSATGSSGTDTQYF.